This is a list of T cell receptor beta chains from one sample in a study of CD8+ T cells in alopecia areata. Sequencing used immunoSEQ multiplex PCR; TCRdb keeps in-frame clones, though not all of them. The sample lists 100,000 to 150,000 clones; 47% were seen once. The sequencing input was NKG2D-low CD8+ T cells sorted from blood. These TCRs come from a human donor with alopecia areata. The CDR3 runs from the conserved cysteine through the conserved F or W. A D gene is named only where the DNA matches it firmly. Only part of the rows carry a size: once, few, many, or a class if the clone is expanded.

TRBJ2-3,TRBD2,.,TRBV2,TGTGCCAGCAGCGGGTGGCTAGCGGGGTCCACAGATACGCAGTATTTT,CASSGWLAGSTDTQYF
TRBJ2-7,.,.,TRBV4-1,TGCGCCAGCAGCCAGTCCGTACCCGGATCATTGGTTGGCGAGCAGTACTTC,CASSQSVPGSLVGEQYF
TRBJ2-1,.,many,TRBV13,TGTGCCAGCAGCTCATACAATGAGCAGTTCTTC,CASSSYNEQFF
TRBJ2-3,.,few,TRBV29-1,TGCAGCGCCGAAGGTGGTTGGGTCCCAGATACGCAGTATTTT,CSAEGGWVPDTQYF
TRBJ2-1,TRBD2,.,TRBV27,TGTGCCAGCAGTCCGGGGGGCTACAATGAGCAGTTCTTC,CASSPGGYNEQFF
TRBJ2-7,.,.,TRBV11-2,TGTGCCAGCAGAACCAACAACTACGAGCAGTACTTC,CASRTNNYEQYF
TRBJ2-3,.,.,TRBV29-1,TGCAGCGTTGTCCCCAGGGCCCCCATCACAGATACGCAGTATTTT,CSVVPRAPITDTQYF
TRBJ2-5,.,.,TRBV4-1,TGCGCCAGCAGCGAGGTGGGAGGAGAGACCCAGTACTTC,CASSEVGGETQYF
TRBJ2-1,.,few,TRBV5-1,TGCGCCAGCAGCCCCAGTGGCGCCCGGGAGCAGTTCTTC,CASSPSGAREQFF
TRBJ1-2,TRBD1,.,TRBV5-6,TGTGCCAGCAGCTTGGCCCCGCAGGGGGTCCCTCCAGGGGGCTACACCTTC,CASSLAPQGVPPGGYTF
TRBJ2-2,TRBD2,.,TRBV29-1,TGCAGCACTAGCGGGCGGCACACCGGGGAGCTGTTTTTT,CSTSGRHTGELFF
TRBJ2-7,TRBD2,.,TRBV28,TGTGCCAGCAGTTCTGGACTAGCGGGAGGCTACGAGCAGTACTTC,CASSSGLAGGYEQYF
TRBJ2-3,TRBD2,.,TRBV28,TGTGCCAGCAGTTTTAGCGGGAGGGCCCCAGATACGCAGTATTTT,CASSFSGRAPDTQYF
TRBJ2-7,.,.,TRBV9,TGTGCCAGCAGCGTATGGTCCCTGAAACCTTACGAGCAGTACTTC,CASSVWSLKPYEQYF
TRBJ1-1,.,.,TRBV30,TGTGCCTGGAGATCACGGGTCGAAGCTTTCTTT,CAWRSRVEAFF
TRBJ2-1,.,.,TRBV11-2,TGTGCCAGCAGCTTGGTCGGATATGAGCAGTTCTTC,CASSLVGYEQFF
TRBJ1-6,.,.,TRBV19,TGTGCCAGTAGTATAGATGAGACAGCGGCGGCCTATAATTCACCCCTCCACTTT,CASSIDETAAAYNSPLHF
TRBJ1-5,.,once,TRBV30,TGTGCCTGGAGTGAAAGGGGGGGTGGCAATCAGCCCCAGCATTTT,CAWSERGGGNQPQHF
TRBJ1-1,TRBD1,few,TRBV29-1,TGCAGCGTACTCCAGGGACAGGTTCTCTTT,CSVLQGQVLF
TRBJ2-1,.,.,TRBV9,TGTGCCAGCAGCAGTTTCAATGAGCAGTTCTTC,CASSSFNEQFF
TRBJ2-7,.,few,TRBV29-1,TGCAGCGTTTGTCTCCTACACCTCGATTCCTACGAGCAGTACTTC,CSVCLLHLDSYEQYF
TRBJ2-7,.,.,TRBV27,TGTGCCAGCAGTCCAGCGGATCCCTACGAGCAGTACTTC,CASSPADPYEQYF
TRBJ2-5,.,.,TRBV29-1,TGCAGCGTAGGGGAGACCCAGTACTTC,CSVGETQYF
TRBJ2-7,.,once,TRBV5-6,TGTGCCAGCAGCGCCCAGGATTGGGGCGAGCAGTACTTC,CASSAQDWGEQYF
TRBJ1-2,.,.,TRBV7-9,TGTGCCAGCAGCTCGGGGGAACATGGCTACACCTTC,CASSSGEHGYTF
TRBJ2-5,.,.,TRBV5-1,TGCGCCAGCAGCTTGTTAGGCCAAGAGACCCAGTACTTC,CASSLLGQETQYF
TRBJ2-5,TRBD1,.,TRBV5-4,TGTGCCAGCAGCGGACCGGGACAGGGGGCGGGAGAGACCCAGTACTTC,CASSGPGQGAGETQYF
TRBJ2-1,.,.,TRBV25-1,TGTGCCAGCAGTGTTACCAATGAGCAGTTCTTC,CASSVTNEQFF